These 30 T cell receptor beta chains were all obtained from the same sample, sequenced in a study of OX40 agonist ivuxolimab in advanced cancers. This table comes from immunoSEQ multiplex PCR, and its TCRdb copy is limited to in-frame clones, with some not included. Of about 44,000 clones in the sample, approximately 90% were seen once. This material consisted of CD4+ or CD8+ T cells sorted from blood, taken in a trial of the OX40 agonist ivuxolimab. Receptor source: an adult with an advanced solid tumor such as melanoma, head and neck, liver or kidney cancer.

V gene TRBV13 combines with J gene TRBJ2-3; D not resolved. Trimming removed 2 bases at V and 3 bases at J, with 12 bases between. The CDR3 has 15 amino acids. Germline loops: CDR1 PRHDT, CDR2 FYEKMQ (reference sequence). The CDR3 loop is CASSLSPTRTDTQYF. The CDR3 region has the DNA TGTGCCAGCAGCTTAAGCCCCACACGTACAGATACGCAGTATTTT.

The rearrangement links TRBV5-1 to TRBJ1-2; tentative D call: TRBD1 (5 bases). The CDR3 runs to 12 residues. Germline assignment: CDR1 SGHRS and CDR2 YFSETQ. Trimming took 5 bases from V and 8 from J, leaving 13 bases between them. The CDR3 spells CASRSGRFGYTF. The CDR3 DNA is TGCGCCAGCAGATCGGGGCGCTTCGGCTACACCTTC.

The chain carries TRBV18 and TRBJ1-4; 9 bases are shared with TRBD1. Trimming cost V 5 bases and J 8 bases; bases outside gene matches: 9. CDR1 KGHSH and CDR2 LQKENI come from the germline V gene. CDR3 length equals 15 residues. The CDR3 region is CASSTGQGSSEKLFF. In DNA, the CDR3 is TGTGCCAGCTCAACGGGACAGGGTTCTTCGGAAAAACTGTTTTTT. The whole variable domain, remainder taken from reference TRBV18 and TRBJ1-4, is NAGVMQNPRHLVRRRGQEARLRCSPMKGHSHVYWYRQLPEEGLKFMVYLQKENIIDESGMPKERFSAEFPKEGPSILRIQQVVRGDSAAYFCASSTGQGSSEKLFFGSGTQLSVL.

This clone was seen just once. The CDR3 reads CASRLTGSTEAFF. In nucleotides, the CDR3 is TGCGCCAGCAGGCTAACAGGGAGCACTGAAGCTTTCTTT. This chain connects TRBV4-3 to TRBJ1-1; D possibly corresponds to TRBD1 (6 bases). Germline CDR1 and CDR2: LGHNA and YSLEER. This CDR3 is 13 amino acids long. V was shortened by 6 bases and J by 4 bases, with 12 bases between the two germline ends.

This sequence joins TRBV29-1 and TRBJ2-2; possibly TRBD2 for D (5 bases). Germline V gene data show CDR1 as SQVTM and CDR2 as ANQGSEA. The V and J ends lost 0 bases and 2 bases respectively, with 10 bases between them. CDR3 length: 15 amino acids. This CDR3 reads CSVEDLRANTGELFF. The CDR3 DNA reads TGCAGCGTTGAAGATCTGAGGGCTAACACCGGGGAGCTGTTTTTT.

This CDR3 is CASSFTGEPKPGQETQYF. The CDR3 nucleotides read TGTGCCAGCAGTTTTACAGGGGAGCCAAAGCCCGGTCAAGAGACCCAGTACTTC. The J gene is TRBJ2-5, the V gene TRBV28, with 7 bases lining up with TRBD1. CDR3 size: 18 residues. From germline, CDR1 is MDHEN and CDR2 SYDVKM. J gave up 2 bases and V 3 bases, and 15 bases lay outside the gene matches.

The V and J genes are TRBV29-1 and TRBJ1-1; 7 positions agree with TRBD1. V shed 6 bases, J shed 6 bases, and the junction held 10 bases outside the gene matches. Per germline, CDR1 SQVTM and CDR2 ANQGSEA. This CDR3 region has 13 residues. The CDR3 region has the DNA TGCAGCGTATATACAGGGGAGGACGCTGAAGCTTTCTTT. It codes for CSVYTGEDAEAFF.

This chain connects TRBV7-3 to TRBJ1-1; D gene uncertain. The CDR3 totals 14 residues. Trimming shortened V by 1 base and J by 8 bases, and 14 bases separated the two germline ends. CDR1 and CDR2 (germline): SGHTA, FQGTGA. The CDR3 loop reads CASSLMMGLGEAFF. The CDR3 DNA reads TGTGCCAGCAGCTTAATGATGGGGTTGGGGGAAGCTTTCTTT.

V is TRBV4-3 and J is TRBJ2-7; possibly TRBD2 for D (5 bases). The CDR3 is made up of 13 amino acids. CDR1 and CDR2 from the germline V gene are LGHNA and YSLEER. V dropped 1 base and J dropped 6 bases, with 10 bases sitting between them. Written as DNA, the CDR3 is TGCGCCAGCAGCCAAGTAGGAGGCCCCGAGCAGTACTTC. This encodes CASSQVGGPEQYF.

The V call is TRBV4-3, the J call TRBJ1-5; 10 nucleotides match TRBD1. Germline assignment: CDR1 LGHNA and CDR2 YSLEER. V trimming: 0 bases; J trimming: 4 bases; junction bases outside the gene matches: 3. The CDR3 runs 16 residues. This CDR3 is CASSQDLGQGNQPQHF. CDR3 nucleotides: TGCGCCAGCAGCCAAGATCTGGGACAGGGGAATCAGCCCCAGCATTTT.

The chain joins TRBV7-6 to TRBJ2-7; TRBD1 or TRBD2 may be the D gene (5 bases each). Trimming removed 5 bases from V and 3 bases from J, with 11 bases in between. Looked up from germline, CDR1 is SGHVS and CDR2 is FNYEAQ. The CDR3 sequence is 13 residues long. In DNA, the CDR3 is TGTGCCAGCAGCGACCGGGACCTCTACGAGCAGTACTTC. It translates to CASSDRDLYEQYF.

The rearrangement uses TRBV11-2 and TRBJ1-1; D gene ambiguous. The germline CDR1 and CDR2 sequences are SGHAT and FQNNGV. The CDR3 totals 17 residues. V gave up 1 base and J gave up 7 bases, with 22 bases separating them. The CDR3 protein is CASSLGAVSAGFLEAFF. In DNA form, the CDR3 reads TGTGCCAGCAGCTTAGGAGCGGTCTCGGCGGGCTTCCTTGAAGCTTTCTTT. The whole variable domain, remainder taken from reference TRBV11-2 and TRBJ1-1, is EAGVAQSPRYKIIEKRQSVAFWCNPISGHATLYWYQQILGQGPKLLIQFQNNGVVDDSQLPKDRFSAERLKGVDSTLKIQPAKLEDSAVYLCASSLGAVSAGFLEAFFGQGTRLTVV.

The chain combines TRBV5-6 with TRBJ1-5; no reliable D call. This CDR3 has 15 amino acids. Germline lookup yields CDR1 SGHDT and CDR2 YYEEEE. With 3 bases removed from V and 2 bases from J, the gap between germline ends came to 12 bases. CDR3 in DNA: TGTGCCAGCAGCTCGCCGGGGTTTGGCAATCAGCCCCAGCATTTT. This sequence encodes CASSSPGFGNQPQHF. Full variable domain (outside the CDR3, taken from reference TRBV5-6 and TRBJ1-5): DAGVTQSPTHLIKTRGQQVTLRCSPKSGHDTVSWYQQALGQGPQFIFQYYEEEERQRGNFPDRFSGHQFPNYSSELNVNALLLGDSALYLCASSSPGFGNQPQHFGDGTRLSIL.

The J gene is TRBJ2-5, the V gene TRBV7-9, with D possibly matching TRBD1 (6 bases). Looked up from germline, CDR1 is SEHNR and CDR2 is FQNEAQ (reference sequence). The V and J ends lost 7 bases and 5 bases respectively, with 20 bases between them. CDR3 length: 15 amino acids. The DNA for the CDR3 is TGTGCCAGCACAGAGCAGTGGAGTCAGGGGGAGACCCAGTACTTC. Amino acid sequence: CASTEQWSQGETQYF.

The chain couples TRBV25-1 to TRBJ1-2, with D perhaps matching TRBD1 (6 bases). The CDR3 is made up of 16 amino acids. The germline V gene encodes CDR1 MGHDK and CDR2 SYGVNS. V was cut by 0 bases and J by 4 bases, with 15 bases left in between. Here the CDR3 reads CASSEYDRGMSYGYTF. CDR3 nucleotide sequence: TGTGCCAGCAGTGAATACGATAGGGGGATGTCCTATGGCTACACCTTC.

The chain couples TRBV30 to TRBJ1-4; perhaps TRBD1 as D (5 bases). CDR3 length equals 15 residues. Trimming pared 7 bases from V and 0 bases from J, leaving 15 bases between. Germline CDR1 and CDR2: GTSNPN and SVGIG (reference sequence). In DNA, the CDR3 is TGTGCCTCTGGATATGAAGGGGCAACTAATGAAAAACTGTTTTTT. Translation: CASGYEGATNEKLFF.

This chain's CDR3 is CSATGDGELFF. The CDR3 DNA reads as TGCAGTGCTACGGGCGACGGGGAGCTGTTTTTT. This sequence joins TRBV20-1 and TRBJ2-2; D is uncertain. Between the trimmed V and J ends, which lost 4 bases and 7 bases, there was a span of 7 bases. The germline V gene encodes CDR1 DFQATT and CDR2 SNEGSKA (reference sequence). The CDR3 runs 11 residues.

The rearrangement links TRBV7-6 to TRBJ2-7; D gene uncertain. Per the germline V gene, CDR1 is SGHVS and CDR2 is FNYEAQ. V gave up 1 base and J gave up 5 bases, with 3 bases separating them. The CDR3 covers 11 residues. The CDR3 DNA reads as TGTGCCAGCAGCTTAGGGGACGAGCAGTACTTC. Its translation: CASSLGDEQYF.

The rearrangement joins TRBV9 to TRBJ2-3, with TRBD1 identical over 8 bases. V lost 3 bases to trimming and J lost 1 base; unmatched junction nucleotides: 4. Germline V gene sequence: CDR1 SGDLS, CDR2 YYNGEE. CDR3 length equals 15 residues. CDR3 in amino acids: CASSGQGFGTDTQYF. The CDR3 bases are TGTGCCAGCAGCGGACAGGGGTTCGGCACAGATACGCAGTATTTT.

This clone was seen a handful of times. The chain is built from TRBV2 and TRBJ1-5; TRBD1 might be the D (5 bases). The CDR3 totals 13 residues. Trimming removed 5 bases from V and 6 bases from J, with 11 bases in between. CDR1 SNHLY and CDR2 FYNNEI come from the germline V gene. The CDR3 loop is CASSQGGSQPQHF. For the CDR3, the DNA is TGTGCCAGCAGTCAGGGTGGTAGTCAGCCCCAGCATTTT.

The chain is built from TRBV1 and TRBJ2-1; TRBD2, the table's D call, was not compared with the DNA. TRBV1 constitutes a pseudogene. CDR3 size: 17 residues. Here the CDR3 DNA reads TGCACCAGCAGCCCCTCATGGCGGGGCCGCTCCTACAATGAGCAGTTCTTC. Its translation: CTSSPSWRGRSYNEQFF.

CDR3 DNA sequence: TGTGCCAGCAGCTTAGAGATGGACAGGCGATACGAGCAGTACTTC. Protein product: CASSLEMDRRYEQYF. This sequence joins TRBV7-2 and TRBJ2-7; 7 bases align to TRBD1. CDR3 length: 15 amino acids. Trimming removed 1 base from V and 4 bases from J; junction bases left unmatched: 7. CDR1 is SGHTA, CDR2 FQGNSA, per germline.

The chain uses TRBV4-3 and TRBJ2-7; a possible D gene is TRBD2 (6 bases). V lost 4 bases and J lost 0, with 10 bases in between. The germline gives CDR1 LGHNA, CDR2 YSLEER. This CDR3 is built from 14 residues. CDR3 region: CASSPRGSSYEQYF. The CDR3 nucleotides are TGCGCCAGCAGCCCGCGGGGCAGCTCCTACGAGCAGTACTTC.

V gene TRBV14 combines with J gene TRBJ1-2; D is possibly TRBD1 (5 bases). The CDR3 spans 15 residues. Trimming removed 1 base at V and 5 bases at J, with 14 bases between. Germline CDR1 and CDR2: SGHDN and FVKESK. CDR3 coding DNA: TGTGCCAGCAGCCAAGGAGGACGGGACCCTTATGGCTACACCTTC. It specifies CASSQGGRDPYGYTF.

The chain joins TRBV6-5 to TRBJ2-2; tentatively, D is TRBD1 or TRBD2 (5 bases each). There are 13 residues in the CDR3. Trimming took off 8 bases at V and 6 bases at J, with 13 bases between the two ends. CDR1 and CDR2 (germline): MNHEY, SVGAGI. The CDR3 DNA sequence: TGTGCCAGCTCGACAGAGGGGCCCGGGGAGCTGTTTTTT. Its translation is CASSTEGPGELFF.

V is TRBV5-6 and J is TRBJ2-5; TRBD2 is a possible D gene (7 bases). Trimming took 1 base from V and 5 from J, leaving 12 bases between them. Germline-derived CDR1 and CDR2 are SGHDT and YYEEEE. CDR3 size: 14 residues. The CDR3, as DNA: TGTGCCAGCAGCTTGCGATGGGGGGGCGAGACCCAGTACTTC. This gives the protein CASSLRWGGETQYF.

V and J are TRBV4-3 and TRBJ2-7; TRBD2 is a possible D gene (5 bases). Looked up from germline, CDR1 is LGHNA and CDR2 is YSLEER. Trimming took off 0 bases at V and 2 bases at J, with 8 bases between the two ends. This CDR3 is 14 amino acids long. The chain's CDR3 is CASSQEEETYEQYF. CDR3 nucleotides: TGCGCCAGCAGCCAAGAGGAGGAGACCTACGAGCAGTACTTC.

For the CDR3, the DNA is TGTGCCAGCAGCTATAATATGGGCGGGGGCTCCTACGAGCAGTACTTC. It codes for CASSYNMGGGSYEQYF. The gene calls are TRBV7-9 and TRBJ2-7; TRBD2 matches 7 bases. V lost 4 bases to trimming and J lost 0 bases; unmatched junction nucleotides: 9. The V gene's germline CDR1 is SEHNR and CDR2 FQNEAQ (reference sequence). The CDR3 extends over 16 amino acids. Combining the CDR3 with reference TRBV7-9 and TRBJ2-7 gives the whole variable domain DTGVSQNPRHKITKRGQNVTFRCDPISEHNRLYWYRQTLGQGPEFLTYFQNEAQLEKSRLLSDRFSAERPKGSFSTLEIQRTEQGDSAMYLCASSYNMGGGSYEQYFGPGTRLTVT.

J is TRBJ2-1 and V is TRBV15, with TRBD2 as a possible D gene (5 bases). The germline CDR1 and CDR2 sequences are LNHNV and YYDKDF (reference sequence). Trimming pared 0 bases from V and 9 bases from J, leaving 9 bases between. The CDR3 is 13 amino acids. The CDR3 reads CATSRDPSLEQFF. The CDR3 bases are TGTGCCACCAGCAGAGATCCTAGCCTTGAGCAGTTCTTC.

The rearrangement joins TRBV4-1 to TRBJ2-7; tentative D call: TRBD2 (6 bases). The CDR3 totals 16 residues. Deletions cut 0 bases from V and 5 bases from J, with 17 bases between. The germline V gene encodes CDR1 MGHRA and CDR2 YSYEKL. The CDR3 region is CASSQEFSGLPHEQYF. For the CDR3, the DNA is TGCGCCAGCAGCCAAGAATTCTCGGGACTGCCCCACGAGCAGTACTTC.